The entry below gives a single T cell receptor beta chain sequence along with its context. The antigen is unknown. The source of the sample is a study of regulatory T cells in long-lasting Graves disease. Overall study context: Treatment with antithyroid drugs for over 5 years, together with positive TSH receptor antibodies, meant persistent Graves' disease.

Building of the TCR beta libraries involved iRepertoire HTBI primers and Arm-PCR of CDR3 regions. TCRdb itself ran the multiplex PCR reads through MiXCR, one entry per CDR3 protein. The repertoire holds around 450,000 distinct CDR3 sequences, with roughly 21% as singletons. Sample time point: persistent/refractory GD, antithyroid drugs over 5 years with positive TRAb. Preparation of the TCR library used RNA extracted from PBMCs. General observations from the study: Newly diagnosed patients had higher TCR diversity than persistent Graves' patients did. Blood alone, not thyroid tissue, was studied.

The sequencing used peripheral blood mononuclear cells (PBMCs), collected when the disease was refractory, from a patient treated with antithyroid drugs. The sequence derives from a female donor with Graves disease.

CDR3 sequence: CATMGSNEQFF. The CDR3 nucleotides read TGTGCCACCATGGGGTCCAATGAGCAGTTCTTC. The J gene is TRBJ2-1, the V gene TRBV24-1; D is undetermined. CDR3 length: 11 amino acids. The V end was cut by 8 bases, the J end by 6 bases, with 7 bases between. Germline CDR1 reads KGHDR; CDR2 reads SFDVKD.